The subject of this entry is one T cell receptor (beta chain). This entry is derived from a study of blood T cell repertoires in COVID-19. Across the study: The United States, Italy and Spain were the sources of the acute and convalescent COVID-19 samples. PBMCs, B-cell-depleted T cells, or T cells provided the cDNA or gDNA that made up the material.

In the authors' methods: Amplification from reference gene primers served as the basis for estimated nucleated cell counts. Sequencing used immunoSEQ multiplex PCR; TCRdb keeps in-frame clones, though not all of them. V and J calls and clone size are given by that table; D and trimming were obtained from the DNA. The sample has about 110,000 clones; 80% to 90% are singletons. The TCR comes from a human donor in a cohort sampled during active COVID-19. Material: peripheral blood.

CDR3 nucleotide sequence: TGCGCCAGCAGCCAAGACCTGACCCGAACTAGCGCAGCCTACAATGAGCAGTTCTTC. It specifies CASSQDLTRTSAAYNEQFF. The V call is TRBV4-3, the J call TRBJ2-1; 7 bases are shared with TRBD2. CDR1 and CDR2 (germline): LGHNA, YSLEER. CDR3 length equals 19 residues. The ends lost 0 bases at V and 2 bases at J; junction bases unmatched: 13.